What follows are 26 T cell receptor beta chains derived from one specimen sequenced in a study of shared clonotypes between healthy human individuals. The table came from immunoSEQ multiplex PCR; TCRdb's copy has only in-frame clones and leaves some out. The sample yields 2 million to 2.5 million clones, 85% to 95% seen once. Sequenced material: naive CD4+ T cells from PBMCs. Sample subset: CD45RA+ positively selected. Receptors originate from a man aged 18 to 29 in good health. Some clones in this sample may be carry-over from other donors' samples.

The rearrangement joins TRBV9 to TRBJ2-1; 7 nucleotides line up with TRBD1. The CDR3 runs 15 residues. Germline V lookup: CDR1 SGDLS, CDR2 YYNGEE. Trimming removed 3 bases from V and 3 bases from J; junction bases left unmatched: 6. CDR3 coding DNA: TGTGCCAGCAGCGCCTCAGGACAGGTCTACAATGAGCAGTTCTTC. This sequence encodes CASSASGQVYNEQFF.

The chain uses TRBV9 and TRBJ1-5; the D is unclear. Germline V gene data show CDR1 as SGDLS and CDR2 as YYNGEE. Deletions cut 4 bases from V and 1 base from J, with 12 bases between. CDR3 length equals 15 residues. The CDR3 DNA follows: TGTGCCAGCAGCCCCCGTGAGGGAAGCAATCAGCCCCAGCATTTT. Protein product: CASSPREGSNQPQHF.

The chain recombines TRBV5-1 with TRBJ2-2; a weak D match, TRBD1 (6 bases). The V end was cut by 0 bases, the J end by 8 bases, with 11 bases between. CDR3 length equals 14 residues. Germline V gives CDR1 SGHRS, CDR2 YFSETQ. The CDR3 sequence is CASSLGQGKGELFF. The CDR3 DNA reads TGCGCCAGCAGCTTGGGGCAGGGGAAAGGGGAGCTGTTTTTT.

This clone appeared a few times. For the CDR3, the DNA is TGTGCCAGCAGCAAACAGAGGGAGGCTTTCTTT. This encodes CASSKQREAFF. J is TRBJ1-1 and V is TRBV7-9; D remains unclear. CDR3 length: 11 residues. Trimming took 5 bases from V and 11 from J, leaving 12 bases between them. In germline, CDR1 is SEHNR, CDR2 FQNEAQ (reference sequence).

This rearrangement joins TRBV18 to TRBJ2-3, with D perhaps matching TRBD2 (6 bases). The CDR3 extends over 18 amino acids. Trimming took 3 bases from V and 4 from J, leaving 23 bases between them. Germline lookup yields CDR1 KGHSH and CDR2 LQKENI. The CDR3, as DNA: TGTGCCAGCTCACCTCCCAATAACGTGGGAGGTAATTCAGATACGCAGTATTTT. Its translation is CASSPPNNVGGNSDTQYF.

V and J are TRBV19 and TRBJ2-7, with D tentatively TRBD1 (5 bases). Germline values: CDR1 LNHDA, CDR2 SQIVND (reference sequence). This CDR3 contains 14 residues. Trimming removed 4 bases from V and 4 bases from J, with 14 bases in between. The DNA of the CDR3 is TGTGCCAGTAGTACAGCAGGGTACCCATACGAGCAGTACTTC. It yields the protein CASSTAGYPYEQYF.

The chain couples TRBV6-1 to TRBJ1-1; TRBD1 might be the D (5 bases). Germline V gene data show CDR1 as MNHNS and CDR2 as SASEGT. Deletions cut 4 bases from V and 11 bases from J, with 20 bases between. CDR3 length: 14 residues. CDR3 nucleotides: TGTGCCAGCAGTGCAGCGGCCCGGGCAGGGTTGGCTTTCTTT. As protein: CASSAAARAGLAFF.

The V and J genes are TRBV30 and TRBJ2-6; D gene uncertain. The CDR3 is 13 amino acids. V lost 0 bases to trimming and J lost 4 bases, with 4 bases between them. CDR1 and CDR2 from the germline V gene are GTSNPN and SVGIG (reference sequence). The CDR3 protein is CAWSVRGANVLTF. The CDR3 nucleotides read TGTGCCTGGAGTGTACGGGGGGCCAACGTCCTGACTTTC.

The sample holds one count of this clone. J is TRBJ2-7 and V is TRBV7-2; D might be TRBD2 (5 bases). Germline lookup yields CDR1 SGHTA and CDR2 FQGNSA. The CDR3 has 12 residues. V lost 5 bases and J 5 bases, leaving 10 bases between the germline ends. The CDR3 protein is CASSLTEDEQYF. As DNA, the CDR3 is TGTGCCAGCAGCCTGACGGAGGACGAGCAGTACTTC.

The V gene is TRBV5-1, the J gene TRBJ2-1; D might be TRBD2 (5 bases). Looked up from germline, CDR1 is SGHRS and CDR2 is YFSETQ. With 3 bases removed from V and 2 bases from J, the gap between germline ends came to 9 bases. The CDR3 loop spans 14 amino acids. The CDR3 spells CASSYTGAYNEQFF. CDR3 sequence (DNA): TGCGCCAGCAGCTATACCGGGGCCTACAATGAGCAGTTCTTC. The full variable domain, in which reference TRBV5-1 and TRBJ2-1 provide the parts outside the CDR3, is KAGVTQTPRYLIKTRGQQVTLSCSPISGHRSVSWYQQTPGQGLQFLFEYFSETQRNKGNFPGRFSGRQFSNSRSEMNVSTLELGDSALYLCASSYTGAYNEQFFGPGTRLTVL.

This chain uses TRBV6-4 with TRBJ2-3; D may be TRBD1 (6 bases). The germline V and J ends were trimmed by 6 bases and 0 bases, with 10 bases remaining between them. The CDR3 contains 14 residues. From germline, CDR1 is MRHNA and CDR2 SNTAGT. For the CDR3, the DNA is TGTGCCAGCAGCCTGGACAGAAGCACAGATACGCAGTATTTT. It specifies CASSLDRSTDTQYF.

There are a few counts of this clone. This same CDR3 is encoded by further DNA sequences in the sample. V and J are TRBV29-1 and TRBJ1-5; D is perhaps TRBD1 (6 bases). The CDR3 is made up of 13 amino acids. Trimming removed 4 bases from V and 7 bases from J, with 14 bases in between. The germline gives CDR1 SQVTM, CDR2 ANQGSEA. The DNA for the CDR3 is TGCAGCGTTGGAGGTCAGGGGAACCAGCCCCAGCATTTT. Translated: CSVGGQGNQPQHF.

V and J are TRBV2 and TRBJ2-2, with 7 bases lining up with TRBD2. This CDR3 has 13 residues. The J segment lost 6 bases and the V segment lost 6 bases, leaving 4 bases of the junction unmatched. The germline CDR1 and CDR2 sequences are SNHLY and FYNNEI. CDR3 nucleotide sequence: TGTGCCAGCAGCCCTCGGGGGGCCGGGGAGCTGTTTTTT. It is translated as CASSPRGAGELFF.

About this clone itself: With a much larger clone just one base away, this may be a read error. V and J are TRBV5-1 and TRBJ2-5; D gene uncertain. The CDR3 is 12 amino acids. V was pared by 0 bases and J by 5 bases, with 5 bases between. Germline lookup yields CDR1 SGHRS and CDR2 YFSETQ. In DNA, the CDR3 is TGCGCCAGCAGCTTGGCCCACGAGACCCAGTACTTC. It translates to CASSLAHETQYF.

The chain uses TRBV6-5 and TRBJ1-5; D unclear. Trimming pared 4 bases from V and 5 bases from J, leaving 12 bases between. This CDR3 comprises 14 residues. Germline lookup yields CDR1 MNHEY and CDR2 SVGAGI. The CDR3 protein is CASSSLGRDQPQHF. CDR3 in DNA: TGTGCCAGCAGTTCCCTGGGCCGAGATCAGCCCCAGCATTTT.

The chain employs TRBV28 and TRBJ2-4, with D perhaps TRBD1 or TRBD2 (5 bases each). This CDR3 has 14 residues. The V end was cut by 2 bases, the J end by 6 bases, with 11 bases between. Germline V gives CDR1 MDHEN, CDR2 SYDVKM. CDR3 DNA: TGTGCCAGCAGTTTACCCGGGGCCCTAAACATTCAGTACTTC. Translation: CASSLPGALNIQYF.

The rearrangement links TRBV4-1 to TRBJ1-2, with 9 bases identical to TRBD1. V lost 1 base, J lost 7 bases, and 10 bases stayed unmatched. Germline values: CDR1 MGHRA, CDR2 YSYEKL. The CDR3 length is 16 residues. The CDR3 loop reads CASSQGVDRGSVGYTF. The CDR3 nucleotides are TGCGCCAGCAGCCAAGGCGTCGACAGGGGGTCAGTTGGCTACACCTTC.

This chain joins TRBV7-2 and TRBJ1-1, with D perhaps TRBD1 (6 bases). V shed 2 bases and J shed 1 base, with 8 bases lying between them. The CDR3 totals 14 residues. Germline V lookup: CDR1 SGHTA, CDR2 FQGNSA. The CDR3 spells CASSLQGWNTEAFF. CDR3 nucleotide sequence: TGTGCCAGCAGCTTACAGGGGTGGAACACTGAAGCTTTCTTT.

The chain couples TRBV14 to TRBJ2-2, with 10 bases fitting TRBD2. Germline CDR1 and CDR2: SGHDN and FVKESK. This CDR3 comprises 16 residues. J lost 4 bases, V lost 2 bases, and 4 bases had no gene match. CDR3 loop: CASSQLAGVLTGELFF. The CDR3 nucleotides read TGTGCCAGCAGCCAACTAGCGGGAGTTCTCACCGGGGAGCTGTTTTTT.

V gene TRBV5-1 combines with J gene TRBJ2-7; D is unresolved. The germline V and J ends were trimmed by 3 bases and 3 bases, with 7 bases remaining between them. CDR1 and CDR2 from the germline V gene are SGHRS and YFSETQ. The length of the CDR3 is 12 residues. CDR3 sequence: CASSSQNYEQYF. The CDR3, as DNA: TGCGCCAGCAGCTCGCAGAACTACGAGCAGTACTTC.

This chain connects TRBV7-9 to TRBJ2-7, with 8 bases fitting TRBD1. The germline V gene has CDR1 SEHNR and CDR2 FQNEAQ (reference sequence). The CDR3 contains 14 residues. After removal of 3 bases from V and 6 bases from J, the junction contained 7 bases not matched to a gene. The CDR3 DNA reads TGTGCCAGCAGCTTCGGACAGGGATCTGTCGAGCAGTACTTC. Its translation is CASSFGQGSVEQYF.

The chain uses TRBV7-2 and TRBJ2-5; no reliable D call. CDR3 length equals 14 residues. V dropped 1 base and J dropped 8 bases, with 14 bases sitting between them. Germline lookup yields CDR1 SGHTA and CDR2 FQGNSA. The CDR3, as DNA: TGTGCCAGCAGCTTAGTAAATACGGGCAACACCCAGTACTTC. Translated: CASSLVNTGNTQYF.

The chain carries TRBV19 and TRBJ2-7; D is uncertain. Trimming removed 6 bases at V and 0 bases at J, with 12 bases between. The CDR3 is 14 amino acids. Germline CDR1 LNHDA, CDR2 SQIVND (reference sequence). The CDR3 bases are TGTGCCAGTAGGGATGGACGGCCCTCCTACGAGCAGTACTTC. Translating gives CASRDGRPSYEQYF.

This clone was seen more than once but under ten times. The chain employs TRBV30 and TRBJ1-1; TRBD1 is a possible D gene (6 bases). Per germline, CDR1 GTSNPN and CDR2 SVGIG (reference sequence). With 3 bases removed from V and 4 bases from J, the gap between germline ends came to 15 bases. The CDR3 has 14 amino acids. CDR3 in DNA: TGTGCCTGGAGCCAGACAGGCGGGGGCACTGAAGCTTTCTTT. It is translated as CAWSQTGGGTEAFF. Looking up the rest from reference TRBV30 and TRBJ1-1 gives the full variable domain: SQTIHQWPATLVQPVGSPLSLECTVEGTSNPNLYWYRQAAGRGLQLLFYSVGIGQISSEVPQNLSASRPQDRQFILSSKKLLLSDSGFYLCAWSQTGGGTEAFFGQGTRLTVV.

The chain has TRBV28 and TRBJ2-2; TRBD1 is a possible D gene (7 bases). Trimming stripped 1 base from V and 6 bases from J, with 15 bases between. Germline CDR1 reads MDHEN; CDR2 reads SYDVKM. The CDR3 extends over 16 amino acids. CDR3 sequence reads: CASSLYWGRGAGELFF. CDR3 DNA sequence: TGTGCCAGCAGTTTATATTGGGGCAGGGGGGCCGGGGAGCTGTTTTTT. The whole variable domain, remainder taken from reference TRBV28 and TRBJ2-2, is DVKVTQSSRYLVKRTGEKVFLECVQDMDHENMFWYRQDPGLGLRLIYFSYDVKMKEKGDIPEGYSVSREKKERFSLILESASTNQTSMYLCASSLYWGRGAGELFFGEGSRLTVL.

This clone appeared once. V and J are TRBV7-9 and TRBJ2-1, with D possibly being TRBD1 (6 bases). Between the trimmed V and J ends, which lost 5 bases and 6 bases, there was a span of 17 bases. Germline V gene lookup returns CDR1 SEHNR and CDR2 FQNEAQ (reference sequence). The CDR3 sequence is 15 residues long. As DNA, the CDR3 is TGTGCCAGCAGCCTAGGGCAGGGGTGGCTCAATGAGCAGTTCTTC. It is translated as CASSLGQGWLNEQFF.